This entry lists 2 T cell receptor beta chains sequenced from one sample in a study of graft-versus-host responses after intestinal transplantation. The method was immunoSEQ multiplex PCR; TCRdb's version includes in-frame clones alone and lacks a portion of them. The table records 12,000 or so clones, roughly 92% of them present only once. Indicated time point: postoperative day 105 after intestinal transplantation (dayNNNN = postoperative day). The sample was PBMCs, taken 105 days after intestinal transplantation. The receptors come from a human patient who received an intestinal transplant, so some T cells may come from the graft donor.

This clone showed up just once. The chain couples TRBV11-2 to TRBJ2-6; 9 bases line up with TRBD1. Germline V gives CDR1 SGHAT, CDR2 FQNNGV. The CDR3 extends over 19 amino acids. V lost 1 base and J lost 2; bases outside the gene matches: 9. CDR3 sequence reads: CASSLVRDREGPGANVLTF. The CDR3 DNA sequence: TGTGCCAGCAGCTTAGTTAGGGACAGGGAGGGCCCTGGGGCCAACGTCCTGACTTTC.

The V call is TRBV19, the J call TRBJ2-2; TRBD2 might be the D (5 bases). This CDR3 is built from 14 residues. Germline V gene sequence: CDR1 LNHDA, CDR2 SQIVND (reference sequence). V lost 6 bases to trimming and J lost 5 bases, with 13 bases between them. This chain's CDR3 is CASSIAKRTGELFF. CDR3 bases: TGTGCCAGTAGCATCGCTAAGCGGACCGGGGAGCTGTTTTTT.